This T cell receptor beta chain comes out of a study of shared clonotypes between healthy human individuals. CDR1 SGDLS and CDR2 YYNGEE come from the germline V gene. The CDR3 runs 16 residues. Losses at the gene ends were 4 bases for V and 2 bases for J; bases not matched to a gene: 10. Assay: immunoSEQ multiplex PCR; the TCRdb copy retains only in-frame clones and omits some. The data hold some 2.4 million clones, with approximately 93% observed a single time. Study-wide findings and caveats: Apart from blood, nothing was sampled; tissue repertoires likely differ. Non-shared clonotypes showed lower generation probabilities than clonotypes common to all four donors. Despite large depth, sorted-subset datasets appeared incompletely sequenced.

About this clone itself: Its specificity is not known.

CD45RA-negative memory and CD45RA+ naive subsets were split from the CD4+ cells. Sequences were obtained from naive CD4+ T cells from PBMCs. Subset indicated: CD45RA+ positively selected. This TCR was sampled from a man aged 18-30 years in good health. Some clones in this sample may be carry-over from other donors' samples. This rearrangement joins TRBV9 to TRBJ2-7; 9 positions agree with TRBD1. The CDR3 is CASSRGAGTGPYEQYF. CDR3 sequence (DNA): TGTGCCAGCAGCCGAGGAGCCGGGACAGGGCCCTACGAGCAGTACTTC.